This T cell receptor (beta chain) was observed in a study of blood T cells in healthy people across ages. Regarding the study as a whole: It was the long-lived donors that had more naive CD4+ cells and higher diversity than aged donors. Strong correlation linked observed beta diversity and percent naive T cells. The fall in TCR beta diversity per million T cells was roughly linear with age.

V was shortened by 6 bases and J by 3 bases, with 13 bases between the two germline ends. Germline CDR1 and CDR2: DFQATT and SNEGSKA (reference sequence). The CDR3 length is 13 residues. This clonotype was seen more than once but under ten times. The target antigen is unknown. The authors ran a second PCR of 7 to 11 cycles using a sample-barcoded 5' primer and a J-beta primer mix. Samples each returned at least 3 million CDR3-containing paired-end reads. TCRdb re-analysed the 5' RACE reads in MiXCR, keeping a single row per CDR3 protein. Of almost 300,000 distinct CDR3 sequences in the sample, roughly a quarter were seen once.

The sequenced material came from blood. This clonotype originated in a woman aged 70-85 years in good health. V and J are TRBV20-1 and TRBJ2-3; possibly TRBD2 for D (6 bases). DNA for the CDR3: TGCAGTGCAATAGCGGCACAGACAGATACGCAGTATTTT. Translated: CSAIAAQTDTQYF.